A selection of T cell receptor beta chains follows, all from one sample in a study of CD8+ T cells in alopecia areata. TCRdb keeps only in-frame clones here, not all; method: immunoSEQ multiplex PCR. The table records 130,000 to 150,000 clones, more than 40% of them present only once. The material sequenced was CD4+ T cells sorted from blood. Receptor source: a human donor with alopecia areata. Both conserved end residues are part of each CDR3. The order of the fields is J gene, D gene, V gene, clone size, CDR3 protein, CDR3 DNA. A D gene is named only where the DNA matches it firmly. Size is stated for part of the rows, as once, few or many counts, or as a class when the clone is expanded.

J: TRBJ1-2
D: .
V: TRBV2
size: .
CDR3: CASSEARTGRRYTF
DNA: TGTGCCAGCAGTGAAGCGAGGACGGGCCGCCGCTACACCTTC

J: TRBJ2-7
D: .
V: TRBV6-5
size: once
CDR3: CASSYGRGGSYEQYF
DNA: TGTGCCAGCAGTTACGGCAGGGGCGGTTCCTACGAGCAGTACTTC

J: TRBJ2-1
D: TRBD1
V: TRBV25-1
size: .
CDR3: CASRGKPGQGANEQFF
DNA: TGTGCCAGCAGGGGGAAACCGGGACAGGGGGCTAATGAGCAGTTCTTC

J: TRBJ1-4
D: TRBD1
V: TRBV19
size: few
CDR3: CASSISGTGLEKLFF
DNA: TGTGCCAGTAGTATTTCCGGGACAGGGCTCGAAAAACTGTTTTTT

J: TRBJ2-3
D: .
V: TRBV27
size: .
CDR3: CASSFAGGGGVGPDTQYF
DNA: TGTGCCAGCAGTTTCGCTGGTGGTGGCGGGGTTGGCCCAGATACGCAGTATTTT

J: TRBJ2-1
D: .
V: TRBV4-1
size: few
CDR3: CASSQEWSAGLPTDEQFF
DNA: TGCGCCAGCAGCCAAGAGTGGTCAGCGGGTCTCCCAACGGATGAGCAGTTCTTC

J: TRBJ2-3
D: .
V: TRBV19
size: few
CDR3: CASSRPPGSTDTQYF
DNA: TGTGCCAGTAGCAGACCCCCCGGCAGCACAGATACGCAGTATTTT

J: TRBJ2-1
D: .
V: TRBV29-1
size: .
CDR3: CSVEWRSRALYNEQFF
DNA: TGCAGCGTTGAATGGCGTTCGCGGGCCCTTTACAATGAGCAGTTCTTC

J: TRBJ1-2
D: .
V: TRBV27
size: .
CDR3: CASSLSYGSYGYTF
DNA: TGTGCCAGCAGTTTATCGTACGGCAGCTATGGCTACACCTTC

J: TRBJ2-6
D: .
V: TRBV2
size: large
CDR3: CASSTGYGANVLTF
DNA: TGTGCCAGCAGTACAGGGTACGGGGCCAACGTCCTGACTTTC

J: TRBJ2-1
D: .
V: TRBV9
size: .
CDR3: CASSVTSWEDNEQFF
DNA: TGTGCCAGCAGCGTAACGAGCTGGGAGGACAATGAGCAGTTCTTC

J: TRBJ2-1
D: TRBD2
V: TRBV29-1
size: .
CDR3: CSVEVREGSNEQFF
DNA: TGCAGCGTTGAGGTTCGGGAGGGCAGTAATGAGCAGTTCTTC

J: TRBJ1-2
D: TRBD1
V: TRBV9
size: once
CDR3: CASSVEDRARGGGYGYTF
DNA: TGTGCCAGCAGCGTAGAAGACCGGGCCAGAGGGGGCGGCTATGGCTACACCTTC

J: TRBJ2-6
D: TRBD1
V: TRBV29-1
size: .
CDR3: CSVVDRGSGANVLTF
DNA: TGCAGCGTGGTTGACAGGGGCTCTGGGGCCAACGTCCTGACTTTC

J: TRBJ1-1
D: TRBD1
V: TRBV30
size: .
CDR3: CAWSVGTGAEAFF
DNA: TGTGCCTGGAGTGTCGGGACAGGGGCTGAAGCTTTCTTT

J: TRBJ2-1
D: TRBD2
V: TRBV2
size: .
CDR3: CAGTVAGGPVEQFF
DNA: TGTGCCGGAACCGTAGCGGGAGGGCCCGTGGAGCAGTTCTTC

J: TRBJ1-2
D: TRBD1
V: TRBV29-1
size: .
CDR3: CSVKAGTGLYGYTF
DNA: TGCAGCGTCAAAGCGGGGACAGGGCTATATGGCTACACCTTC

J: TRBJ2-7
D: TRBD2
V: TRBV5-1
size: few
CDR3: CASSLERGNYEQYF
DNA: TGCGCCAGCAGCCTTGAGCGGGGAAACTACGAGCAGTACTTC

J: TRBJ1-5
D: .
V: TRBV4-1
size: .
CDR3: CASSPLDLGFSNQPQHF
DNA: TGCGCCAGCAGCCCTCTCGATCTGGGGTTTAGCAATCAGCCCCAGCATTTT

J: TRBJ2-5
D: TRBD2
V: TRBV7-9
size: few
CDR3: CASSSLAGRLETQYF
DNA: TGTGCCAGCAGCTCCCTAGCCGGGAGGTTAGAGACCCAGTACTTC

J: TRBJ2-2
D: TRBD1
V: TRBV29-1
size: .
CDR3: CSVTQGENTGELFF
DNA: TGCAGCGTCACCCAGGGGGAGAACACCGGGGAGCTGTTTTTT

J: TRBJ2-1
D: .
V: TRBV29-1
size: .
CDR3: CSVEAGLALNEQFF
DNA: TGCAGCGTTGAGGCGGGACTCGCATTGAATGAGCAGTTCTTC

J: TRBJ1-1
D: .
V: TRBV29-1
size: few
CDR3: CSAKLNTEAFF
DNA: TGCAGCGCAAAATTGAACACTGAAGCTTTCTTT

J: TRBJ2-3
D: .
V: TRBV30
size: few
CDR3: CAWSLARVTDTQYF
DNA: TGTGCCTGGAGTCTGGCCAGAGTAACAGATACGCAGTATTTT

J: TRBJ2-7
D: TRBD1
V: TRBV25-1
size: .
CDR3: CATRGNGREQYF
DNA: TGTGCCACCAGGGGGAACGGACGCGAGCAGTACTTC

J: TRBJ1-1
D: .
V: TRBV18
size: few
CDR3: CASSPRDLMNTEAFF
DNA: TGTGCCAGCTCACCCAGAGACTTGATGAACACTGAAGCTTTCTTT

J: TRBJ2-7
D: .
V: TRBV2
size: .
CDR3: CASRTSSYEQYF
DNA: TGTGCCAGCAGGACTAGCTCCTACGAGCAGTACTTC

J: TRBJ2-1
D: .
V: TRBV4-1
size: few
CDR3: CASSQVFRGDEQFF
DNA: TGCGCCAGCAGCCAAGTCTTTCGTGGGGATGAGCAGTTCTTC

J: TRBJ1-5
D: .
V: TRBV12-5
size: .
CDR3: CASGLDSQPQHF
DNA: TGTGCTAGTGGTTTGGACAGTCAGCCCCAGCATTTT

J: TRBJ2-5
D: .
V: TRBV2
size: .
CDR3: CASLLETQYF
DNA: TGTGCCAGTCTTTTGGAGACCCAGTACTTC

J: TRBJ1-5
D: .
V: TRBV6-1
size: once
CDR3: CASTSAPSPQHF
DNA: TGTGCCAGCACCTCGGCCCCTAGTCCCCAGCATTTT

J: TRBJ2-7
D: TRBD1
V: TRBV5-1
size: .
CDR3: CASSLFRDRDSYEQYF
DNA: TGCGCCAGCAGCTTGTTTAGGGACAGGGATTCCTACGAGCAGTACTTC

J: TRBJ2-4
D: .
V: TRBV29-1
size: few
CDR3: CSVEGRFSNIQYF
DNA: TGCAGCGTTGAAGGAAGGTTTTCCAACATTCAGTACTTC

J: TRBJ2-1
D: .
V: TRBV6-5
size: .
CDR3: CASRRSGTNEQFF
DNA: TGTGCCAGCCGCCGATCCGGGACAAATGAGCAGTTCTTC

J: TRBJ2-7
D: TRBD1
V: TRBV10-3
size: .
CDR3: CATSPRWGQSSYEQYF
DNA: TGTGCCACCTCTCCCCGGTGGGGACAGAGCTCCTACGAGCAGTACTTC

J: TRBJ2-5
D: .
V: TRBV6-5
size: .
CDR3: CASSRMSQETQYF
DNA: TGTGCCAGCAGTCGAATGAGCCAAGAGACCCAGTACTTC